Presented here are 5 T cell receptor beta chains from one specimen sequenced in a study of CD8+ T cells in alopecia areata. Extracted RNA was reverse transcribed, and the resulting cDNA served as sequencing template. TCRdb's table, derived via immunoSEQ multiplex PCR, lists solely in-frame clones and lacks some. The repertoire holds 11,000 or so clones, with approximately 57% as singletons. Lesional scalp punch biopsies and peripheral blood came from alopecia areata patients. What was sequenced was skin. Receptors originate from a human donor with alopecia areata.

The V call is TRBV4-1, the J call TRBJ2-7; D could derive from TRBD1 or TRBD2 (5 bases each). Germline assignment: CDR1 MGHRA and CDR2 YSYEKL. CDR3 length equals 16 residues. V was trimmed by 4 bases and J by 5 bases, leaving 21 bases between them. The CDR3 DNA reads as TGCGCCAGCAGCCCCTCTGAACTACGGGGCGGTAACGAGCAGTACTTC. This sequence encodes CASSPSELRGGNEQYF.

The gene calls are TRBV10-3 and TRBJ2-1; a weak D match, TRBD2 (5 bases). The germline CDR1 and CDR2 sequences are ENHRY and SYGVKD. V was clipped by 4 bases and J by 5 bases, with 15 bases between them. The CDR3 is 15 amino acids. CDR3 region: CAISGAIVANNEQFF. The CDR3 nucleotides are TGTGCCATCAGTGGGGCCATCGTAGCGAACAATGAGCAGTTCTTC.

This clone appeared a few times. V gene TRBV27 combines with J gene TRBJ2-6; D not resolved. CDR1 and CDR2 (germline): MNHEY, SMNVEV (reference sequence). The V end lost 5 bases, the J end lost 1 base, and 9 bases lay between the germline ends. The CDR3 spans 15 residues. This CDR3 is CASSLRLSGANVLTF. The DNA for the CDR3 is TGTGCCAGCAGTCTACGTTTGTCTGGGGCCAACGTCCTGACTTTC.

V is TRBV14 and J is TRBJ2-7, with D uncertain. Germline CDR1 and CDR2: SGHDN and FVKESK. With 5 bases removed from V and 9 bases from J, the gap between germline ends came to 17 bases. The CDR3 extends over 13 amino acids. The CDR3 nucleotides read TGTGCCAGCAGCGTCGTAGGCCCTCCTCGGCAGTACTTC. It encodes CASSVVGPPRQYF.

This clone was seen more than once but under ten times. The chain has TRBV14 and TRBJ1-3, with D possibly matching TRBD1 (5 bases). The CDR3 is made up of 14 amino acids. Germline CDR1 SGHDN, CDR2 FVKESK. Trimming pared 4 bases from V and 4 bases from J, leaving 11 bases between. The CDR3 region has the DNA TGTGCCAGCAGCCGGGGGACCCTCGGAAACACCATATATTTT. Protein product: CASSRGTLGNTIYF.